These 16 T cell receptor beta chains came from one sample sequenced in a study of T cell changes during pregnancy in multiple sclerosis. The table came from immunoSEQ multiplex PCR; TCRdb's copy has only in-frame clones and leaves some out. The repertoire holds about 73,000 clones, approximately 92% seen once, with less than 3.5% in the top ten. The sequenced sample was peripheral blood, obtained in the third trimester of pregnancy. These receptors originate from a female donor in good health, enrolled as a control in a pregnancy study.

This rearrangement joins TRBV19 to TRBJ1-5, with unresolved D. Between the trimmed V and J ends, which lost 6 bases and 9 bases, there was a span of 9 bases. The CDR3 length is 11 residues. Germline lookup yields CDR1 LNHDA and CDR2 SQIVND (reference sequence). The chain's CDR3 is CASSPGWPQHF. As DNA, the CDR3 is TGTGCCAGTAGCCCCGGGTGGCCCCAGCATTTT.

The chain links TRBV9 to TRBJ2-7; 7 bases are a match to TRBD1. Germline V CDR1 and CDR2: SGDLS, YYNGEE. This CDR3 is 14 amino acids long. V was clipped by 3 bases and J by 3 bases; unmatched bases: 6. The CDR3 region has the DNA TGTGCCAGCAGCGCGGGGAACAGGGGCTACGAGCAGTACTTC. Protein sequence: CASSAGNRGYEQYF.

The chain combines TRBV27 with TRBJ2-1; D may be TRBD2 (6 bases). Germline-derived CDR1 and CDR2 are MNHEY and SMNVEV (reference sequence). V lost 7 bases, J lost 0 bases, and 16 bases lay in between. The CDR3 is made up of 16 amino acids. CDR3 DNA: TGTGCCAGCATCGCCAGACTAGGGAGCTCCTACAATGAGCAGTTCTTC. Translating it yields CASIARLGSSYNEQFF.

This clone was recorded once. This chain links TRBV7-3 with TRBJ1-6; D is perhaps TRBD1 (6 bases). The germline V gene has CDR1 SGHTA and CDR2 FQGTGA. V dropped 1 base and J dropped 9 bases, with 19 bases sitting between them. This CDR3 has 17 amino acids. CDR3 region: CASSLNGGALGVSPLHF. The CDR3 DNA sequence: TGTGCCAGCAGCTTAAACGGGGGGGCCCTAGGAGTTTCACCCCTCCACTTT. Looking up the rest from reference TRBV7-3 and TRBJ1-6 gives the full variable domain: GAGVSQTPSNKVTEKGKYVELRCDPISGHTALYWYRQSLGQGPEFLIYFQGTGAADDSGLPNDRFFAVRPEGSVSTLKIQRTERGDSAVYLCASSLNGGALGVSPLHFGNGTRLTVT.

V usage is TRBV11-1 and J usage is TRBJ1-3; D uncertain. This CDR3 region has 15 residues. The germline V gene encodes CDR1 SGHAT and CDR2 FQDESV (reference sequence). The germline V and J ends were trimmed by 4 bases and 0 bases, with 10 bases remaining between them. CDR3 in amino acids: CASSSYSFSGNTIYF. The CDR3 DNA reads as TGTGCCAGCAGCTCCTACAGCTTCTCTGGAAACACCATATATTTT.

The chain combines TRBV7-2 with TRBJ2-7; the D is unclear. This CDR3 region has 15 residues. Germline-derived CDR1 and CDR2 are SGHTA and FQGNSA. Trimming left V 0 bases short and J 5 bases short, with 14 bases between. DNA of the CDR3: TGTGCCAGCAGCTTAGCGGGTCAGGCGAACCACGAGCAGTACTTC. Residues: CASSLAGQANHEQYF.

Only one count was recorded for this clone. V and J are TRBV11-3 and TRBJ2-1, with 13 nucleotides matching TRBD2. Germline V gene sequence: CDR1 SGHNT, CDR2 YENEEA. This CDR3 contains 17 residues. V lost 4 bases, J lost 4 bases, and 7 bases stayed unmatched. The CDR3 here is CASSSRTSGGAYNEQFF. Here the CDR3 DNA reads TGTGCCAGCAGCTCCCGAACTAGCGGGGGGGCATACAATGAGCAGTTCTTC.

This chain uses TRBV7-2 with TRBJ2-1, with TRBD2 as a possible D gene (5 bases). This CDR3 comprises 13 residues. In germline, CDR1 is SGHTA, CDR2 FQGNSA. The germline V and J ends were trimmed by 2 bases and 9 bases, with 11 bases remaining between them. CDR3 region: CASSLQVRGEQFF. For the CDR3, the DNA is TGTGCCAGCAGCTTACAGGTTCGGGGTGAGCAGTTCTTC. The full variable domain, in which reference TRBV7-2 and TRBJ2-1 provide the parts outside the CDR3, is GAGVSQSPSNKVTEKGKDVELRCDPISGHTALYWYRQSLGQGLEFLIYFQGNSAPDKSGLPSDRFSAERTGGSVSTLTIQRTQQEDSAVYLCASSLQVRGEQFFGPGTRLTVL.

The CDR3 is CASTLGTSGTGELFF. CDR3 bases: TGTGCCAGCACCCTGGGGACTTCGGGCACCGGGGAGCTGTTTTTT. The V and J genes are TRBV11-2 and TRBJ2-2, with a weak D call TRBD2 (6 bases). Germline V gene lookup returns CDR1 SGHAT and CDR2 FQNNGV. V gave up 7 bases and J gave up 4 bases, with 16 bases separating them. CDR3 length: 15 amino acids.

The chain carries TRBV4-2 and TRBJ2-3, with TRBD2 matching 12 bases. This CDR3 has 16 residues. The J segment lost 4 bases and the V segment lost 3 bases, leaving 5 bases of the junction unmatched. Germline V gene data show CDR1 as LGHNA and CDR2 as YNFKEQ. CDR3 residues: CASSQASGGAADTQYF. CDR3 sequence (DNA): TGTGCCAGCAGCCAGGCTAGCGGGGGGGCAGCAGATACGCAGTATTTT.

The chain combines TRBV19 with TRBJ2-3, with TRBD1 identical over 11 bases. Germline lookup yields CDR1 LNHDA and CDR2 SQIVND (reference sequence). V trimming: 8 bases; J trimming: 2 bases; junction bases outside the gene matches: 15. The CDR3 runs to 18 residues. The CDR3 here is CASVPGQGAKGDTDTQYF. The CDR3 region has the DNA TGTGCCAGTGTACCAGGACAGGGGGCCAAAGGGGACACAGATACGCAGTATTTT.

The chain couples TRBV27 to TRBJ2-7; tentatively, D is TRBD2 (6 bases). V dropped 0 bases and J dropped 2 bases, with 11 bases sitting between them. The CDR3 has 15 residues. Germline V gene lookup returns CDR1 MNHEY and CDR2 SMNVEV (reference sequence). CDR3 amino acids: CASSLSGSGPYEQYF. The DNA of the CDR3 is TGTGCCAGCAGTTTATCCGGGAGCGGGCCCTACGAGCAGTACTTC.

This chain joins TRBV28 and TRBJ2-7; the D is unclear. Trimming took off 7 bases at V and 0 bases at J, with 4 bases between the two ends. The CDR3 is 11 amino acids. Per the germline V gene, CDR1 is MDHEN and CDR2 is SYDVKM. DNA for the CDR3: TGTGCCAGCACCTCCTCCTACGAGCAGTACTTC. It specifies CASTSSYEQYF. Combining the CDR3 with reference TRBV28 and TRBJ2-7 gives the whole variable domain DVKVTQSSRYLVKRTGEKVFLECVQDMDHENMFWYRQDPGLGLRLIYFSYDVKMKEKGDIPEGYSVSREKKERFSLILESASTNQTSMYLCASTSSYEQYFGPGTRLTVT.

CDR3 amino acids: CASSPHRQGEAFF. The CDR3 nucleotides read TGTGCCAGCAGTCCCCACCGGCAGGGGGAAGCTTTCTTT. The chain couples TRBV28 to TRBJ1-1; possible D gene TRBD1, 6 bases. Per germline, CDR1 MDHEN and CDR2 SYDVKM. The ends were cut back, 5 bases at V and 8 bases at J, with 15 bases in the middle. The CDR3 totals 13 residues.

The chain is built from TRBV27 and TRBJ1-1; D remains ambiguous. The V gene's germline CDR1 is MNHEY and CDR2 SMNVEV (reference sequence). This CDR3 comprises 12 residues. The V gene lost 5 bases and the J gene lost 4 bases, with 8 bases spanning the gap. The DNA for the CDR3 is TGTGCCAGCAGTACCCACAGCACTGAAGCTTTCTTT. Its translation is CASSTHSTEAFF.

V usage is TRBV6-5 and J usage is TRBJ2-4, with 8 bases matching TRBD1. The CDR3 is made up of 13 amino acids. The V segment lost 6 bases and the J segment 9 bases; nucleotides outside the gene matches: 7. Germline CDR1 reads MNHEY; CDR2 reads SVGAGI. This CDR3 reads CASSLTGESIQYF. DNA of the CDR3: TGTGCCAGCAGCCTGACAGGGGAAAGCATTCAGTACTTC.